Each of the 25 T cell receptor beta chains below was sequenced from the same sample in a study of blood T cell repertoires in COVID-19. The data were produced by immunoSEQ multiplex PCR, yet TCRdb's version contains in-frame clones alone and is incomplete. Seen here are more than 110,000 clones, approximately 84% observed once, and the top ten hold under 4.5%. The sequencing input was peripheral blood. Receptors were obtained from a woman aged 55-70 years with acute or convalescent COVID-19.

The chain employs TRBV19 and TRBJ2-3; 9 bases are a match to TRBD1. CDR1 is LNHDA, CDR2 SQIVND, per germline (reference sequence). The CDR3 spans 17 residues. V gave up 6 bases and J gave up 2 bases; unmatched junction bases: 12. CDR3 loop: CASRNRGQGITTDTQYF. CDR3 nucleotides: TGTGCCAGTAGAAACAGGGGGCAGGGGATTACCACAGATACGCAGTATTTT.

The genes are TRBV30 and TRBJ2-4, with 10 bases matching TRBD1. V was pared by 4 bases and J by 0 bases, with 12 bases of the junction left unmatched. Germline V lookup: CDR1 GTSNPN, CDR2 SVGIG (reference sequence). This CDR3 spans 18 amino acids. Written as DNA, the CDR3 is TGTGCCTGGAACCGCCGGGACAGGGGTTTCCTAGCCAAAAACATTCAGTACTTC. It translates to CAWNRRDRGFLAKNIQYF.

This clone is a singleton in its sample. DNA for the CDR3: TGTGCCAGCAGCCCGAGAGGGGTAGGGGGCGAGAGGCAGCCCCAGCATTTT. Protein: CASSPRGVGGERQPQHF. The V call is TRBV28, the J call TRBJ1-5; 7 bases are a match to TRBD1. V was pared by 6 bases and J by 7 bases, with 18 bases of the junction left unmatched. CDR1 is MDHEN and CDR2 is SYDVKM in the germline V gene. This CDR3 spans 17 amino acids.

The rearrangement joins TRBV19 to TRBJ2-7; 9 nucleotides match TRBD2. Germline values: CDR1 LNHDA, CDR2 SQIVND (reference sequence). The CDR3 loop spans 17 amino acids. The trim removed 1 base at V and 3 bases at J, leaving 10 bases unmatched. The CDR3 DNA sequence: TGTGCCAGTAGTATAGTAGCGGGAGTAACCCGAGGCTACGAGCAGTACTTC. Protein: CASSIVAGVTRGYEQYF.

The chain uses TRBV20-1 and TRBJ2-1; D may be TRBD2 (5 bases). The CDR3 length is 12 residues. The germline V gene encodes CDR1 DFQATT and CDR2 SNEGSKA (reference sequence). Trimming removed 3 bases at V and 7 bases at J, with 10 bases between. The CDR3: CSASQAVNEQFF. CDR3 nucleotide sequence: TGCAGTGCTAGTCAAGCGGTGAATGAGCAGTTCTTC.

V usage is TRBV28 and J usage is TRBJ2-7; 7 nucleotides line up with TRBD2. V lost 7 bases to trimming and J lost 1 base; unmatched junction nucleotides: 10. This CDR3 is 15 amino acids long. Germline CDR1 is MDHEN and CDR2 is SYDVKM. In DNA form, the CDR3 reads TGTGCCAGCACCCTGGGGGGGTGGGCATCCTACGAGCAGTACTTC. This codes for CASTLGGWASYEQYF.

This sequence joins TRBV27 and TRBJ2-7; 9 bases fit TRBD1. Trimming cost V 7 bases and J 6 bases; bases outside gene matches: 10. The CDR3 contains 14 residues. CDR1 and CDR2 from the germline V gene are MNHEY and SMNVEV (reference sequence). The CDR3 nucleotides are TGTGCCAGCAAAATGGACAGGGGATGGAGCGAGCAGTACTTC. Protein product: CASKMDRGWSEQYF.

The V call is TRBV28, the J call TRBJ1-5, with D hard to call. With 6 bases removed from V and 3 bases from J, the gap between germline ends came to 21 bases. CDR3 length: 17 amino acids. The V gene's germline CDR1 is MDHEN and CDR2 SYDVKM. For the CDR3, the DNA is TGTGCCAGCAGCCCCCTTTTGGGCAGGAAGATCAATCAGCCCCAGCATTTT. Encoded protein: CASSPLLGRKINQPQHF.

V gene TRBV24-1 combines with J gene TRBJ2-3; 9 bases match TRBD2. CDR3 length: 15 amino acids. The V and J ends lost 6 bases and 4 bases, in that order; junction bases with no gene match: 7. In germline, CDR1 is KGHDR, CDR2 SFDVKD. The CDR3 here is CATSSELAGPDTQYF. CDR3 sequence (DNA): TGTGCCACCAGTTCGGAACTAGCGGGCCCAGATACGCAGTATTTT.

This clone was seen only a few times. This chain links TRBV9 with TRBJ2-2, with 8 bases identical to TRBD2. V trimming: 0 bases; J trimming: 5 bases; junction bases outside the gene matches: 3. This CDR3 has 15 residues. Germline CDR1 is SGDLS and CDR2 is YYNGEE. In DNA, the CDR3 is TGTGCCAGCAGCGTAGGCAGCGGGAGAACCGGGGAGCTGTTTTTT. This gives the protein CASSVGSGRTGELFF.

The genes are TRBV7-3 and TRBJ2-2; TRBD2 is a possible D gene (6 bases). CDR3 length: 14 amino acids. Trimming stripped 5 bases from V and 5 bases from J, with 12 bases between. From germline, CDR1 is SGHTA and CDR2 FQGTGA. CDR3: CASSPELATGELFF. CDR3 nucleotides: TGTGCCAGCAGCCCGGAACTAGCTACCGGGGAGCTGTTTTTT.

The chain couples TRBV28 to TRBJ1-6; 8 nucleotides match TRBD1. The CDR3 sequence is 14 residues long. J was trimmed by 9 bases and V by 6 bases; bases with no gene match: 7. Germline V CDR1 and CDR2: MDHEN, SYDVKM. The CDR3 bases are TGTGCCAGCAGCCTCCCGGACAGGGCTTCACCCCTCCACTTT. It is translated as CASSLPDRASPLHF.

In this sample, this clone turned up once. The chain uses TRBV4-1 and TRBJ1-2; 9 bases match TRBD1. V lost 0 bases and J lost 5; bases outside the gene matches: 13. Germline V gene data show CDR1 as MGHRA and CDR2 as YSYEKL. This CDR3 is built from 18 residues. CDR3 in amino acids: CASSQELVGTGTGYGYTF. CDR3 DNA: TGCGCCAGCAGCCAAGAACTAGTCGGGACAGGGACGGGGTATGGCTACACCTTC.

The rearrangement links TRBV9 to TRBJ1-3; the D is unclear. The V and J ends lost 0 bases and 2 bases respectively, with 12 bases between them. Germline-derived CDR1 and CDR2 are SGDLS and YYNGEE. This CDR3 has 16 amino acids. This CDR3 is CASSVGPLGPGNTIYF. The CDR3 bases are TGTGCCAGCAGCGTAGGGCCTCTGGGCCCTGGAAACACCATATATTTT.

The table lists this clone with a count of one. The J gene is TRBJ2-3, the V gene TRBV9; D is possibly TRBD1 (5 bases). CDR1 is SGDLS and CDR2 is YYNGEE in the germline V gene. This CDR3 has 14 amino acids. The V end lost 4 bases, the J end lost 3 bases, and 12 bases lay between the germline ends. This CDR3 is CASSPIGVTDTQYF. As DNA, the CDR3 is TGTGCCAGCAGCCCAATAGGGGTTACAGATACGCAGTATTTT.

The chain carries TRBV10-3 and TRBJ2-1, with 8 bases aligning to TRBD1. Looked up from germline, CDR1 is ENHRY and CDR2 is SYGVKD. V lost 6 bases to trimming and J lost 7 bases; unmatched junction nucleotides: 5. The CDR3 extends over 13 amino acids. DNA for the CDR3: TGTGCCATCAGGCAGGGGGCGGGGAATGAGCAGTTCTTC. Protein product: CAIRQGAGNEQFF.

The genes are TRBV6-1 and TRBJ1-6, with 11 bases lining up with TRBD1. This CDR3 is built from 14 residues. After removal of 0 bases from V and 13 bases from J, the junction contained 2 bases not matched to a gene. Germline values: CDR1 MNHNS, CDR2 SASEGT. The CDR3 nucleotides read TGTGCCAGCAGTGAAGCAGGACAGGGGGCTCCCCTCCACTTT. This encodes CASSEAGQGAPLHF.

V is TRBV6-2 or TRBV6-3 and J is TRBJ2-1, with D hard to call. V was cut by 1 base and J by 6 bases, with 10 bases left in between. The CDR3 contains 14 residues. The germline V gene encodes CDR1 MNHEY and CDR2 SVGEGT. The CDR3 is CASSYLLSGNEQFF. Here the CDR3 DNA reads TGTGCCAGCAGTTACTTGCTGTCAGGCAATGAGCAGTTCTTC.

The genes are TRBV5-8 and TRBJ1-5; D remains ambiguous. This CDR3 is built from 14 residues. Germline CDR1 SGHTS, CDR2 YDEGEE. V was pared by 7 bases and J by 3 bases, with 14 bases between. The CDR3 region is CASLPTVDNQPQHF. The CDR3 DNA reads TGTGCCAGCCTACCCACAGTAGACAATCAGCCCCAGCATTTT. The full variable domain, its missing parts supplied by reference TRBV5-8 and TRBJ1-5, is EAGVTQSPTHLIKTRGQQATLRCSPISGHTSVYWYQQALGLGLQFLLWYDEGEERNRGNFPPRFSGRQFPNYSSELNVNALELEDSALYLCASLPTVDNQPQHFGDGTRLSIL.

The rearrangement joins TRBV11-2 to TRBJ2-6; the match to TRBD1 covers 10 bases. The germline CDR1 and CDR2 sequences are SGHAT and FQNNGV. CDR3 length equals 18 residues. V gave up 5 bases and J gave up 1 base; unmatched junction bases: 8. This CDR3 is CASSRLPGQGSGANVLTF. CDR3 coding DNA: TGTGCCAGCAGCCGGTTACCGGGACAGGGGTCTGGGGCCAACGTCCTGACTTTC.

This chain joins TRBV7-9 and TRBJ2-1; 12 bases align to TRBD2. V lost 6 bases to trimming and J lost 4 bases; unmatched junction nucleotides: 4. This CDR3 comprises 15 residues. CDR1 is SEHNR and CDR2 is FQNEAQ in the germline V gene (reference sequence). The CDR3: CASRSGLAGYNEQFF. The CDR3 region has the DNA TGTGCCAGCAGATCTGGACTAGCGGGATACAATGAGCAGTTCTTC.

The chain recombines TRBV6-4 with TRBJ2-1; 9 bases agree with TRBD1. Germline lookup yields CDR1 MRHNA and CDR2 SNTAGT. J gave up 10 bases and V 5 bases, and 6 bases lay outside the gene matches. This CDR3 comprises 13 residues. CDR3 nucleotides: TGTGCCAGCAGTTCGGGACAGGGCAGAGAGCAGTTCTTC. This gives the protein CASSSGQGREQFF.

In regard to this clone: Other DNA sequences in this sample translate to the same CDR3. The CDR3 DNA reads TGTGCCAGCAGGTTAGGGCAGGGTGCTCGCTACACCTTC. Its translation: CASRLGQGARYTF. This chain uses TRBV3-1 (or the pseudogene TRBV3-2) with TRBJ1-2; possible D gene TRBD1, 5 bases. CDR1 and CDR2 from the germline V gene are LGHDT and YNNKEL (reference sequence). The CDR3 extends over 13 amino acids. Between the trimmed V and J ends, which lost 6 bases and 9 bases, there was a span of 17 bases.

The DNA for the CDR3 is TGTGCCAGCAGTGTCAGGGATGGTGGGGCCAACGTCCTGACTTTC. Protein product: CASSVRDGGANVLTF. The rearrangement joins TRBV27 to TRBJ2-6, with D perhaps TRBD1 (5 bases). This CDR3 is 15 amino acids long. CDR1 is MNHEY and CDR2 is SMNVEV in the germline V gene (reference sequence). Trimming removed 5 bases from V and 3 bases from J, with 11 bases in between. Full variable domain (outside the CDR3, taken from reference TRBV27 and TRBJ2-6): EAQVTQNPRYLITVTGKKLTVTCSQNMNHEYMSWYRQDPGLGLRQIYYSMNVEVTDKGDVPEGYKVSRKEKRNFPLILESPSPNQTSLYFCASSVRDGGANVLTFGAGSRLTVL.

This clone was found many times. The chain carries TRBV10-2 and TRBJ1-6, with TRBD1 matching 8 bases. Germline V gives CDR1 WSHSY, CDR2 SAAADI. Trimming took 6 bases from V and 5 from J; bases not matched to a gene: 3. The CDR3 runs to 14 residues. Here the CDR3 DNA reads TGCGCCAGCAGGGAACAGGGGGATAATTCACCCCTCCACTTT. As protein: CASREQGDNSPLHF.